These 32 T cell receptor beta chains originate from one sample sequenced in a study of blood T cell repertoires in COVID-19. The method was immunoSEQ multiplex PCR; TCRdb's version includes in-frame clones alone and lacks a portion of them. Here the sample spans roughly 290,000 clones, around 87% being singletons. Sequenced material: PBMCs or T cells enriched from blood (not recorded which). All receptors derive from a woman aged 18-35 years with acute COVID-19.

The CDR3, as DNA: TGTGCCAGCTCACCCTCGACACGCCTAAGCTCACCCCTCCACTTT. It is translated as CASSPSTRLSSPLHF. This sequence joins TRBV18 and TRBJ1-6; D gene ambiguous. CDR3 length: 15 amino acids. Between the trimmed V and J ends, which lost 3 bases and 10 bases, there was a span of 16 bases. Germline lookup yields CDR1 KGHSH and CDR2 LQKENI.

This clone was counted once. The chain has TRBV5-1 and TRBJ1-1, with a tentative D call TRBD1 (5 bases). This CDR3 has 12 amino acids. The germline gives CDR1 SGHRS, CDR2 YFSETQ. V was trimmed by 3 bases and J by 5 bases, leaving 8 bases between them. This chain's CDR3 is CASSSGITEAFF. CDR3 bases: TGCGCCAGCAGCTCAGGGATTACTGAAGCTTTCTTT.

This chain links TRBV25-1 with TRBJ2-2; TRBD2 aligns across 7 bases. The V gene end was trimmed by 0 bases and the J gene end by 7 bases; junction bases not matched to a gene: 2. The CDR3 length is 14 residues. The V gene's germline CDR1 is MGHDK and CDR2 SYGVNS. Here the CDR3 DNA reads TGTGCCAGCAGTGAATATATAGCGGGCGGGGAGCTGTTTTTT. Translation gives CASSEYIAGGELFF.

The V gene is TRBV5-1, the J gene TRBJ2-3; 7 nucleotides line up with TRBD2. Unmatched junction bases numbered 7, after V lost 1 base and J lost 2 bases. CDR1 and CDR2 (germline): SGHRS, YFSETQ. CDR3 length equals 16 residues. The CDR3 nucleotides read TGCGCCAGCAGCTTGCGGCTAGCGGTCTCCACAGATACGCAGTATTTT. It translates to CASSLRLAVSTDTQYF. The entire variable domain, with the rest obtained from reference TRBV5-1 and TRBJ2-3, is as follows: KAGVTQTPRYLIKTRGQQVTLSCSPISGHRSVSWYQQTPGQGLQFLFEYFSETQRNKGNFPGRFSGRQFSNSRSEMNVSTLELGDSALYLCASSLRLAVSTDTQYFGPGTRLTVL.

The V gene is TRBV6-5, the J gene TRBJ1-4, with unresolved D. The V gene lost 5 bases and the J gene lost 2 bases, with 9 bases spanning the gap. Germline V gene sequence: CDR1 MNHEY, CDR2 SVGAGI. This CDR3 is built from 14 residues. CDR3 in amino acids: CASSRGPTNEKLFF. The CDR3 nucleotides read TGTGCCAGCAGTAGAGGGCCTACTAATGAAAAACTGTTTTTT.

V and J are TRBV4-2 and TRBJ2-1; 8 bases fit TRBD2. Germline V lookup: CDR1 LGHNA, CDR2 YNFKEQ. The CDR3 runs to 16 residues. V was clipped by 0 bases and J by 10 bases; unmatched bases: 11. The CDR3 protein is CASSQEGTRGGWEQFF. CDR3 DNA: TGTGCCAGCAGCCAAGAGGGGACTAGGGGGGGCTGGGAGCAGTTCTTC.

The rearrangement links TRBV4-1 to TRBJ2-1; 11 bases match TRBD2. This CDR3 has 16 residues. Trimming at V came to 1 base and at J to 8 bases, leaving 7 bases not matched to a gene. Germline V CDR1 and CDR2: MGHRA, YSYEKL. The CDR3 here is CASSQVAGGPLDEQFF. DNA for the CDR3: TGCGCCAGCAGCCAAGTAGCGGGAGGGCCACTCGATGAGCAGTTCTTC.

CDR3 loop: CASSSLWSFESSNTGELFF. DNA for the CDR3: TGTGCCAGCAGCTCTCTATGGTCGTTTGAAAGTTCGAACACCGGGGAGCTGTTTTTT. The rearrangement joins TRBV11-2 to TRBJ2-2, with unresolved D. Germline lookup yields CDR1 SGHAT and CDR2 FQNNGV. The CDR3 consists of 19 residues. V was cut by 4 bases and J by 0 bases, with 21 bases left in between.

The chain recombines TRBV19 with TRBJ1-2; no clear D gene. The V end was cut by 0 bases, the J end by 4 bases, with 9 bases between. Germline CDR1 reads LNHDA; CDR2 reads SQIVND (reference sequence). The CDR3 runs 14 residues. CDR3 sequence reads: CASSIEWALYGYTF. CDR3 bases: TGTGCCAGTAGTATAGAGTGGGCCCTCTATGGCTACACCTTC.

The V and J genes are TRBV6-1 and TRBJ1-6; tentative D call: TRBD1 (5 bases). Germline V gene data show CDR1 as MNHNS and CDR2 as SASEGT. The CDR3 extends over 16 amino acids. V was trimmed by 3 bases and J by 9 bases, leaving 18 bases between them. This chain's CDR3 is CASSDVFGGISSPLHF. CDR3 DNA sequence: TGTGCCAGCAGTGATGTTTTCGGGGGAATAAGTTCACCCCTCCACTTT.

The chain couples TRBV15 to TRBJ2-1; TRBD1 is a possible D gene (5 bases). CDR3 length equals 12 residues. V was shortened by 2 bases and J by 9 bases, with 8 bases between the two germline ends. The V gene's germline CDR1 is LNHNV and CDR2 YYDKDF (reference sequence). Here the CDR3 DNA reads TGTGCCACCAGCAGACAGGGAATTGAGCAGTTCTTC. Protein sequence: CATSRQGIEQFF.

Only a few counts were recorded for this clone. The chain uses TRBV18 and TRBJ2-7, with 12 positions matching TRBD1. CDR1 is KGHSH and CDR2 is LQKENI in the germline V gene. The CDR3 runs 18 residues. V was pared by 3 bases and J by 4 bases, with 13 bases of the junction left unmatched. CDR3 residues: CASSPGTGGGKVQYEQYF. Here the CDR3 DNA reads TGTGCCAGCTCACCCGGGACAGGGGGCGGCAAAGTACAGTACGAGCAGTACTTC. Variable domain in full (rest from reference TRBV18 and TRBJ2-7): NAGVMQNPRHLVRRRGQEARLRCSPMKGHSHVYWYRQLPEEGLKFMVYLQKENIIDESGMPKERFSAEFPKEGPSILRIQQVVRGDSAAYFCASSPGTGGGKVQYEQYFGPGTRLTVT.

CDR3 amino acids: CASSTFAETQYF. As DNA, the CDR3 is TGTGCCAGCAGCACTTTCGCGGAGACCCAGTACTTC. V gene TRBV2 combines with J gene TRBJ2-5; D not certain. CDR1 SNHLY and CDR2 FYNNEI come from the germline V gene. Trimming took off 6 bases at V and 5 bases at J, with 10 bases between the two ends. The CDR3 spans 12 residues.

The rearrangement links TRBV5-1 to TRBJ1-1; D is ambiguous. CDR1 SGHRS and CDR2 YFSETQ come from the germline V gene. V lost 4 bases and J lost 0, with 13 bases in between. The CDR3 contains 15 residues. The CDR3 loop is CASSHVSLVNTEAFF. The DNA for the CDR3 is TGCGCCAGCAGCCACGTCAGTTTGGTGAACACTGAAGCTTTCTTT.

The chain employs TRBV5-4 and TRBJ2-7; TRBD2 matches 14 bases. V lost 3 bases to trimming and J lost 3 bases; unmatched junction nucleotides: 17. Germline V CDR1 and CDR2: SGHNT, YYREEE (reference sequence). There are 20 residues in the CDR3. The CDR3 DNA sequence: TGTGCCAGCAGCTCGGGACTAGCGGGAGTCCAAATTATCGGGGACTACGAGCAGTACTTC. Translating it yields CASSSGLAGVQIIGDYEQYF.

The genes are TRBV11-2 and TRBJ2-5; the D gene is possibly TRBD2 (6 bases). Germline assignment: CDR1 SGHAT and CDR2 FQNNGV. V gave up 2 bases and J gave up 5 bases, with 15 bases separating them. The length of the CDR3 is 15 residues. CDR3 loop: CASSLRWRAEETQYF. The CDR3, as DNA: TGTGCCAGCAGCTTACGTTGGAGGGCGGAGGAGACCCAGTACTTC.

This chain links TRBV14 with TRBJ2-2, with TRBD2 identical over 7 bases. Germline V gene sequence: CDR1 SGHDN, CDR2 FVKESK. The CDR3 consists of 16 residues. V dropped 1 base and J dropped 2; count of bases not matched to a gene: 4. The CDR3 protein is CASSQVTSPNTGELFF. As DNA, the CDR3 is TGTGCCAGCAGCCAAGTGACTAGCCCTAACACCGGGGAGCTGTTTTTT.

V gene TRBV28 combines with J gene TRBJ2-1; D is possibly TRBD1 (5 bases). The V gene lost 5 bases and the J gene lost 8 bases, with 13 bases spanning the gap. This CDR3 comprises 13 residues. Germline-derived CDR1 and CDR2 are MDHEN and SYDVKM. The CDR3 is CASSTGKSDEQFF. The CDR3 DNA is TGTGCCAGCAGTACAGGAAAGAGTGATGAGCAGTTCTTC.

The chain employs TRBV6-5 and TRBJ1-1; D not resolved. This CDR3 spans 11 amino acids. Trimming left V 5 bases short and J 6 bases short, with 7 bases between. Germline CDR1 and CDR2: MNHEY and SVGAGI. CDR3 DNA: TGTGCCAGCAGTCGGGGTTCTGAAGCTTTCTTT. Protein: CASSRGSEAFF.

This chain connects TRBV29-1 to TRBJ2-1, with D possibly being TRBD2 (5 bases). V was pared by 2 bases and J by 0 bases, with 11 bases between. The CDR3 loop spans 15 amino acids. Germline V gives CDR1 SQVTM, CDR2 ANQGSEA. The CDR3 is CSVEKGAVSYNEQFF. The DNA for the CDR3 is TGCAGCGTTGAAAAGGGAGCGGTCTCCTACAATGAGCAGTTCTTC.

This chain connects TRBV7-3 to TRBJ1-1; maybe TRBD1 (5 bases). V lost 5 bases, J lost 2 bases, and 9 bases lay in between. The germline V gene has CDR1 SGHTA and CDR2 FQGTGA. The CDR3 has 13 amino acids. CDR3 in amino acids: CASSPGSNTEAFF. CDR3 DNA sequence: TGTGCCAGCAGCCCAGGGTCCAACACTGAAGCTTTCTTT.

V and J are TRBV7-8 and TRBJ1-2, with a weak D call TRBD1 (6 bases). The V and J ends lost 5 bases and 0 bases respectively, with 16 bases between them. Per the germline V gene, CDR1 is SGHVS and CDR2 is FQNEAQ. This CDR3 region has 16 residues. CDR3 coding DNA: TGTGCCAGCAGCCAAAATTCAGGGGAATCTAACTATGGCTACACCTTC. This codes for CASSQNSGESNYGYTF.

This CDR3 reads CAIWDRGYANTGELFF. The CDR3 coding sequence is TGTGCCATTTGGGACAGGGGCTACGCGAACACCGGGGAGCTGTTTTTT. The rearrangement uses TRBV24-1 and TRBJ2-2, with TRBD1 matching 10 bases. J was trimmed by 0 bases and V by 11 bases; bases with no gene match: 8. Per the germline V gene, CDR1 is KGHDR and CDR2 is SFDVKD. The CDR3 loop spans 16 amino acids.

In this sample, this clone turned up once. Here the CDR3 DNA reads TGCGCCAGCAGTCCCGGGAAGCAACTAGACACCGGGGAGCTGTTTTTT. This codes for CASSPGKQLDTGELFF. V usage is TRBV10-1 and J usage is TRBJ2-2; D is perhaps TRBD2 (5 bases). Trimming removed 5 bases from V and 3 bases from J, with 16 bases in between. CDR3 length: 16 amino acids. Germline-derived CDR1 and CDR2 are WNHNN and SYGVQD (reference sequence).

The chain employs TRBV6-2 or TRBV6-3 and TRBJ2-6; TRBD2 matches at 9 bases. The CDR3 sequence is 18 residues long. Germline V lookup: CDR1 MNHEY, CDR2 SVGEGT. J lost 0 bases, V lost 5 bases, and 8 bases had no gene match. In DNA, the CDR3 is TGTGCCAGCAGTCGCGAACTAGCGGGCCGCTCTGGGGCCAACGTCCTGACTTTC. This sequence encodes CASSRELAGRSGANVLTF.

The count of this clone is one. The J gene is TRBJ2-4, the V gene TRBV3-1 (or the pseudogene TRBV3-2); 7 nucleotides line up with TRBD1. The CDR3 extends over 14 amino acids. Trimming removed 4 bases from V and 12 bases from J; junction bases left unmatched: 12. In germline, CDR1 is LGHDT, CDR2 YNNKEL (reference sequence). DNA for the CDR3: TGTGCCAGCAGCCTGAGCCAGGGGGTTGTCGATCAGTACTTC. Protein sequence: CASSLSQGVVDQYF.

This chain joins TRBV10-3 and TRBJ1-2; D perhaps matches TRBD1 (5 bases). In germline, CDR1 is ENHRY, CDR2 SYGVKD. The length of the CDR3 is 13 residues. V lost 4 bases and J 8 bases, leaving 14 bases between the germline ends. The CDR3 region has the DNA TGTGCCATCAGTGGGACGACAGCAGAAGGCTACACCTTC. Protein sequence: CAISGTTAEGYTF.

The rearrangement uses TRBV5-1 and TRBJ2-3, with 9 bases lining up with TRBD2. This CDR3 is 15 amino acids long. Unmatched junction bases numbered 3, after V lost 4 bases and J lost 0 bases. Looked up from germline, CDR1 is SGHRS and CDR2 is YFSETQ. For the CDR3, the DNA is TGCGCCAGCAGCCGACTAGCGGATAGCACAGATACGCAGTATTTT. As protein: CASSRLADSTDTQYF. The complete variable domain, with remaining parts taken from reference TRBV5-1 and TRBJ2-3, reads KAGVTQTPRYLIKTRGQQVTLSCSPISGHRSVSWYQQTPGQGLQFLFEYFSETQRNKGNFPGRFSGRQFSNSRSEMNVSTLELGDSALYLCASSRLADSTDTQYFGPGTRLTVL.

The rearrangement joins TRBV14 to TRBJ1-1; D unresolved. Trimming pared 0 bases from V and 1 base from J, leaving 9 bases between. The CDR3 consists of 15 residues. The germline CDR1 and CDR2 sequences are SGHDN and FVKESK. This chain's CDR3 is CASSQDPLRNTEAFF. DNA for the CDR3: TGTGCCAGCAGCCAAGATCCCCTCCGGAACACTGAAGCTTTCTTT.

V usage is TRBV19 and J usage is TRBJ1-2, with D perhaps TRBD1 (6 bases). Between the trimmed V and J ends, which lost 3 bases and 8 bases, there was a span of 16 bases. The CDR3 runs to 14 residues. The germline V gene encodes CDR1 LNHDA and CDR2 SQIVND (reference sequence). In DNA, the CDR3 is TGTGCCAGTAGTATTGAACAGGGAATTAGGGGCTACACCTTC. This gives the protein CASSIEQGIRGYTF.

This clone was recorded only once. The chain employs TRBV18 and TRBJ2-7, with 8 positions matching TRBD2. Germline CDR1 KGHSH, CDR2 LQKENI. This CDR3 has 14 amino acids. J was trimmed by 3 bases and V by 6 bases; bases with no gene match: 7. The CDR3 DNA follows: TGTGCCAGCTCGCCGGGAGGGCGCGTCTACGAGCAGTACTTC. Translating it yields CASSPGGRVYEQYF.

This chain uses TRBV5-1 with TRBJ1-1; D gene unclear. Germline V gene data show CDR1 as SGHRS and CDR2 as YFSETQ. The CDR3 contains 15 residues. Trimming took 4 bases from V and 5 from J, leaving 18 bases between them. The CDR3 nucleotides read TGCGCCAGCAGCCCCGGGCGAATTACGGGGACTGAAGCTTTCTTT. This sequence encodes CASSPGRITGTEAFF.